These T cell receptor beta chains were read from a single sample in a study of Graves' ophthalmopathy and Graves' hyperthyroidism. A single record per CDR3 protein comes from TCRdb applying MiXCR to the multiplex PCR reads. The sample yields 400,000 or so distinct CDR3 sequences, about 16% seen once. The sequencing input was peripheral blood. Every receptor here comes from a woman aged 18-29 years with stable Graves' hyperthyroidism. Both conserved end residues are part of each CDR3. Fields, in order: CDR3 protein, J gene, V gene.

CDR3 protein: CASSRGDTQETQYF
J gene: TRBJ2-5
V gene: TRBV6-1

CDR3 protein: CASSLRAGLDQPQHF
J gene: TRBJ1-5
V gene: TRBV7-2

CDR3 protein: CSARDFQGAETQYF
J gene: TRBJ2-5
V gene: TRBV20-1

CDR3 protein: CASSLSSGQPYYEQYF
J gene: TRBJ2-7
V gene: TRBV27

CDR3 protein: CASSSYGEGQETQYF
J gene: TRBJ2-5
V gene: TRBV6-2/TRBV6-3

CDR3 protein: CASSPRGRGGYEQYF
J gene: TRBJ2-7
V gene: TRBV7-2

CDR3 protein: CASSFGDRAGETQYF
J gene: TRBJ2-5
V gene: TRBV7-6

CDR3 protein: CASSPTSGGGETQYF
J gene: TRBJ2-5
V gene: TRBV4-2

CDR3 protein: CASSLRIRRIQGPNTGELFF
J gene: TRBJ2-2
V gene: TRBV7-3

CDR3 protein: CASSPRWETQYF
J gene: TRBJ2-5
V gene: TRBV6-2/TRBV6-3

CDR3 protein: CAIGTEETQYF
J gene: TRBJ2-5
V gene: TRBV10-3

CDR3 protein: CASNKLAGAPETQYF
J gene: TRBJ2-5
V gene: TRBV6-1

CDR3 protein: CSDATGNTEAFF
J gene: TRBJ1-1
V gene: TRBV20-1

CDR3 protein: CATSRDYGAAGGFNQPQHF
J gene: TRBJ1-5
V gene: TRBV15

CDR3 protein: CASSPKGSYGYTF
J gene: TRBJ1-2
V gene: TRBV9

CDR3 protein: CASSEGPWDRGSEQYF
J gene: TRBJ2-7
V gene: TRBV6-1

CDR3 protein: CASSLGGRGRVEAFF
J gene: TRBJ1-1
V gene: TRBV12-3/TRBV12-4

CDR3 protein: CASSYSLGTVTEAFF
J gene: TRBJ1-1
V gene: TRBV6-5

CDR3 protein: CASRFRQNTEAFF
J gene: TRBJ1-1
V gene: TRBV12-3/TRBV12-4

CDR3 protein: CASSLGSGNEQYF
J gene: TRBJ2-7
V gene: TRBV5-1

CDR3 protein: CASSQDYRGLDGYTF
J gene: TRBJ1-2
V gene: TRBV14

CDR3 protein: CASRQRYQETQYF
J gene: TRBJ2-5
V gene: TRBV27

CDR3 protein: CASRQGGFGYTF
J gene: TRBJ1-2
V gene: TRBV27

CDR3 protein: CSAPLVETQYF
J gene: TRBJ2-5
V gene: TRBV20-1

CDR3 protein: CASRAGVNTEAFF
J gene: TRBJ1-1
V gene: TRBV7-6

CDR3 protein: CASSDRESGETQYF
J gene: TRBJ2-5
V gene: TRBV10-1

CDR3 protein: CASSSGTSPPYEQYF
J gene: TRBJ2-7
V gene: TRBV28

CDR3 protein: CASSYSEQNTDTQYF
J gene: TRBJ2-3
V gene: TRBV6-5